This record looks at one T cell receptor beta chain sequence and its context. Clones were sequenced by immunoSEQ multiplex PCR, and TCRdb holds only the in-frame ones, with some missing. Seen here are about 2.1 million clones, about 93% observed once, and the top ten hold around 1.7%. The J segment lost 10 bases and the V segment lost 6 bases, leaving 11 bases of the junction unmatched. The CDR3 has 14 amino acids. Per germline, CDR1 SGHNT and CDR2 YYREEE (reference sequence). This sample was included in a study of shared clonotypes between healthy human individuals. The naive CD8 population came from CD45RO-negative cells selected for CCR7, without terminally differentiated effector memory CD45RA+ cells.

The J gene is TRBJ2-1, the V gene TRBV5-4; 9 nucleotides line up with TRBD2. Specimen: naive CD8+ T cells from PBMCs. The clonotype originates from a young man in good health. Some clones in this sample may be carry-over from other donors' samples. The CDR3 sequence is CASTLAGGPREQFF. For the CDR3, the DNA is TGTGCCAGCACCCTTGCGGGAGGGCCCAGGGAGCAGTTCTTC.